These T cell receptor beta chains were read from a single sample in a study of early T cells in non-severe SARS-CoV-2 infection. A single record per CDR3 protein comes from TCRdb applying MiXCR to the 5' RACE reads. Among roughly 26,000 distinct CDR3 sequences listed, 4% to 6% were seen once. Sequencing was performed on whole blood. The receptor source for this set is an adult who was a healthcare worker with PCR-confirmed SARS-CoV-2 infection or an uninfected control (not recorded which). The CDR3 runs from the conserved cysteine through the conserved F or W. The order of the fields is V gene, J gene, clone size, D gene, CDR3 length, CDR3 protein, CDR3 DNA. A D gene is named only where the DNA matches it firmly. For some rows the clone size is stated as once, few or many, or as a class when expanded; others skip it.

v_gene: TRBV6-6
j_gene: TRBJ2-7
abundance: NA
d_gene: TRBD1
len: 13
CDR3aa: CASSTTGLQEQYF
CDR3nt: TGTGCCAGCAGCACGACAGGGTTACAGGAGCAGTACTTC

v_gene: TRBV5-4
j_gene: TRBJ2-5
abundance: few
d_gene: NA
len: 13
CDR3aa: CASSLVGWETQYF
CDR3nt: TGTGCCAGCAGCTTGGTGGGGTGGGAGACCCAGTACTTC

v_gene: TRBV12-3/TRBV12-4
j_gene: TRBJ2-5
abundance: many
d_gene: NA
len: 13
CDR3aa: CASSFGRKETQYF
CDR3nt: TGTGCCAGCAGTTTTGGGAGGAAAGAGACCCAGTACTTC

v_gene: TRBV12-3/TRBV12-4
j_gene: TRBJ2-3
abundance: many
d_gene: NA
len: 13
CDR3aa: CASSLVSTDTQYF
CDR3nt: TGTGCCAGCAGTTTAGTGTCCACAGATACGCAGTATTTT

v_gene: TRBV11-2
j_gene: TRBJ2-4
abundance: many
d_gene: NA
len: 12
CDR3aa: CASSLRRDIQYF
CDR3nt: TGTGCCAGCAGCTTAAGGCGAGACATTCAGTACTTC

v_gene: TRBV7-2
j_gene: TRBJ2-3
abundance: many
d_gene: TRBD1
len: 16
CDR3aa: CASSFGTGYPTDTQYF
CDR3nt: TGTGCCAGCAGCTTCGGGACAGGGTACCCTACAGATACGCAGTATTTT

v_gene: TRBV11-2
j_gene: TRBJ1-2
abundance: medium-sized
d_gene: NA
len: 13
CDR3aa: CASSLAGWAADTF
CDR3nt: TGTGCCAGCAGCTTAGCGGGTTGGGCAGCGGACACCTTC

v_gene: TRBV11-2
j_gene: TRBJ1-5
abundance: few
d_gene: NA
len: 15
CDR3aa: CASSLDQGGYQPQHF
CDR3nt: TGTGCCAGCAGCTTAGATCAGGGCGGGTACCAGCCCCAGCATTTT

v_gene: TRBV11-2
j_gene: TRBJ1-4
abundance: medium-sized
d_gene: NA
len: 14
CDR3aa: CASSFRQYNEKLFF
CDR3nt: TGTGCCAGCAGCTTTCGGCAGTATAATGAAAAACTGTTTTTT

v_gene: TRBV6-1
j_gene: TRBJ1-2
abundance: medium-sized
d_gene: NA
len: 16
CDR3aa: CASSEASGGPGDGYTF
CDR3nt: TGTGCCAGCAGTGAAGCGTCGGGAGGTCCCGGGGATGGCTACACCTTC

v_gene: TRBV6-5
j_gene: TRBJ1-2
abundance: NA
d_gene: NA
len: 13
CDR3aa: CASRKGKNYGYTF
CDR3nt: TGTGCCAGCAGAAAAGGCAAAAACTATGGCTACACCTTC

v_gene: TRBV2
j_gene: TRBJ2-3
abundance: many
d_gene: NA
len: 13
CDR3aa: CASGGAGGDTQYF
CDR3nt: TGTGCCAGCGGGGGAGCTGGGGGAGATACGCAGTATTTT

v_gene: TRBV20-1
j_gene: TRBJ1-2
abundance: many
d_gene: NA
len: 13
CDR3aa: CSAGGGRHYGYTF
CDR3nt: TGCAGTGCGGGAGGAGGACGGCACTATGGCTACACCTTC

v_gene: TRBV7-9
j_gene: TRBJ2-2
abundance: many
d_gene: NA
len: 15
CDR3aa: CASSRDSGYTGELFF
CDR3nt: TGTGCCAGCAGCCGGGACTCAGGGTACACCGGGGAGCTGTTTTTT

v_gene: TRBV20-1
j_gene: TRBJ1-1
abundance: few
d_gene: NA
len: 15
CDR3aa: CSARGDRFLNTEAFF
CDR3nt: TGCAGTGCTAGGGGAGACAGATTTTTGAACACTGAAGCTTTCTTT

v_gene: TRBV11-2
j_gene: TRBJ2-4
abundance: NA
d_gene: NA
len: 14
CDR3aa: CASSSDRQGNIQYF
CDR3nt: TGTGCCAGCAGCTCGGACAGACAAGGAAACATTCAGTACTTC

v_gene: TRBV7-6
j_gene: TRBJ2-3
abundance: many
d_gene: NA
len: 17
CDR3aa: CASSLAFPPGRRDTQYF
CDR3nt: TGTGCCAGCAGCTTAGCCTTCCCGCCAGGCAGACGGGATACGCAGTATTTT

v_gene: TRBV20-1
j_gene: TRBJ2-7
abundance: few
d_gene: TRBD1
len: 13
CDR3aa: CSARVPRGYEQYF
CDR3nt: TGCAGTGCTAGAGTCCCCAGGGGGTACGAGCAGTACTTC

v_gene: TRBV5-4
j_gene: TRBJ1-2
abundance: many
d_gene: TRBD1
len: 14
CDR3aa: CASSPGTGGYGYTF
CDR3nt: TGTGCCAGCAGCCCGGGGACAGGGGGCTATGGCTACACCTTC

v_gene: TRBV11-2
j_gene: TRBJ1-1
abundance: many
d_gene: NA
len: 12
CDR3aa: CASSLEATEAFF
CDR3nt: TGTGCCAGCAGCTTAGAGGCGACTGAAGCTTTCTTT

v_gene: TRBV7-8
j_gene: TRBJ1-6
abundance: NA
d_gene: TRBD1
len: 17
CDR3aa: CASSPRGGQGSNSPLHF
CDR3nt: TGTGCCAGCAGCCCCAGGGGCGGACAGGGGAGCAATTCACCCCTCCACTTT

v_gene: TRBV4-3
j_gene: TRBJ1-3
abundance: many
d_gene: NA
len: 15
CDR3aa: CASSLGRGGGNTIYF
CDR3nt: TGCGCCAGCAGCCTAGGCAGGGGCGGTGGAAACACCATATATTTT

v_gene: TRBV27
j_gene: TRBJ2-1
abundance: many
d_gene: NA
len: 15
CDR3aa: CASSRPTVGYNEQFF
CDR3nt: TGTGCCAGCAGTCGACCGACCGTCGGATACAATGAGCAGTTCTTC

v_gene: TRBV4-1
j_gene: TRBJ2-3
abundance: many
d_gene: NA
len: 14
CDR3aa: CASSQDAVTDTQYF
CDR3nt: TGCGCCAGCAGCCAAGATGCGGTTACAGATACGCAGTATTTT

v_gene: TRBV7-9
j_gene: TRBJ1-1
abundance: few
d_gene: NA
len: 14
CDR3aa: CASSPSYMNTEAFF
CDR3nt: TGTGCCAGCAGCCCAAGTTACATGAACACTGAAGCTTTCTTT

v_gene: TRBV12-3/TRBV12-4
j_gene: TRBJ2-7
abundance: few
d_gene: NA
len: 12
CDR3aa: CASSLAVYEQYF
CDR3nt: TGTGCCAGCAGTTTAGCGGTATACGAGCAGTACTTC

v_gene: TRBV19
j_gene: TRBJ2-7
abundance: NA
d_gene: NA
len: 13
CDR3aa: CASSIRPMYEQYF
CDR3nt: TGTGCCAGTAGTATACGTCCCATGTACGAGCAGTACTTC

v_gene: TRBV6-5
j_gene: TRBJ1-2
abundance: many
d_gene: NA
len: 14
CDR3aa: CASSRGQLNYGYTF
CDR3nt: TGTGCCAGCAGCCGTGGACAACTCAACTATGGCTACACCTTC

v_gene: TRBV20-1
j_gene: TRBJ1-2
abundance: many
d_gene: NA
len: 16
CDR3aa: CSASRAASNRGDGYTF
CDR3nt: TGCAGTGCTAGCCGGGCCGCGAGTAACCGTGGGGATGGCTACACCTTC

v_gene: TRBV7-9
j_gene: TRBJ2-3
abundance: many
d_gene: NA
len: 15
CDR3aa: CASSLGGRSTDTQYF
CDR3nt: TGTGCCAGCAGCTTAGGGGGCAGAAGCACAGATACGCAGTATTTT

v_gene: TRBV29-1
j_gene: TRBJ2-2
abundance: many
d_gene: NA
len: 15
CDR3aa: CSVEDPGGETGELFF
CDR3nt: TGCAGCGTTGAAGATCCCGGGGGTGAGACCGGGGAGCTGTTTTTT

v_gene: TRBV6-5
j_gene: TRBJ2-1
abundance: many
d_gene: NA
len: 15
CDR3aa: CASSYSPGVNNEQFF
CDR3nt: TGTGCCAGCAGTTACAGCCCGGGGGTCAACAATGAGCAGTTCTTC

v_gene: TRBV11-2
j_gene: TRBJ2-7
abundance: few
d_gene: NA
len: 14
CDR3aa: CASSLQNLGNEQYF
CDR3nt: TGTGCCAGCAGCTTACAAAATCTCGGGAACGAGCAGTACTTC

v_gene: TRBV6-2/TRBV6-3
j_gene: TRBJ2-5
abundance: few
d_gene: NA
len: 13
CDR3aa: CASRWDWQETQYF
CDR3nt: TGTGCCAGCAGATGGGACTGGCAAGAGACCCAGTACTTC

v_gene: TRBV5-4
j_gene: TRBJ2-1
abundance: NA
d_gene: TRBD1
len: 16
CDR3aa: CASSTGQGQSVNEQFF
CDR3nt: TGTGCCAGCAGCACCGGACAGGGTCAGTCTGTGAATGAGCAGTTCTTC

v_gene: TRBV14
j_gene: TRBJ2-3
abundance: many
d_gene: TRBD1
len: 17
CDR3aa: CASSLGPRGLSTDTQYF
CDR3nt: TGTGCCAGCAGCCTAGGACCCAGGGGGTTAAGCACAGATACGCAGTATTTT

v_gene: TRBV7-8
j_gene: TRBJ2-7
abundance: NA
d_gene: NA
len: 14
CDR3aa: CASSLDPGGYEQYF
CDR3nt: TGTGCCAGCAGCTTAGATCCAGGGGGGTACGAGCAGTACTTC

v_gene: TRBV7-2
j_gene: TRBJ2-5
abundance: few
d_gene: TRBD1
len: 14
CDR3aa: CASSLDRGWETQYF
CDR3nt: TGTGCCAGCAGCTTAGACAGGGGATGGGAGACCCAGTACTTC

v_gene: TRBV10-1
j_gene: TRBJ2-1
abundance: NA
d_gene: NA
len: 12
CDR3aa: CASSERGDEQFF
CDR3nt: TGCGCCAGCAGTGAGAGGGGCGATGAGCAGTTCTTC

v_gene: TRBV5-1
j_gene: TRBJ1-2
abundance: many
d_gene: NA
len: 13
CDR3aa: CASSRTLDYGYTF
CDR3nt: TGCGCCAGCAGCCGGACCCTGGACTATGGCTACACCTTC

v_gene: TRBV10-3
j_gene: TRBJ2-5
abundance: NA
d_gene: TRBD2
len: 15
CDR3aa: CAISEASGGEKTQYF
CDR3nt: TGTGCCATCAGTGAGGCGAGCGGGGGTGAGAAGACCCAGTACTTC

v_gene: TRBV4-3
j_gene: TRBJ2-1
abundance: many
d_gene: TRBD2
len: 16
CDR3aa: CASSQDAGGDYNEQFF
CDR3nt: TGCGCCAGCAGCCAAGATGCGGGGGGCGATTACAATGAGCAGTTCTTC

v_gene: TRBV29-1
j_gene: TRBJ2-5
abundance: many
d_gene: NA
len: 14
CDR3aa: CSVVQGGTAETQYF
CDR3nt: TGCAGCGTTGTCCAAGGGGGGACAGCAGAGACCCAGTACTTC

v_gene: TRBV15
j_gene: TRBJ2-2
abundance: few
d_gene: NA
len: 15
CDR3aa: CATSRGRSNTGELFF
CDR3nt: TGTGCCACCAGCAGGGGACGGTCGAACACCGGGGAGCTGTTTTTT

v_gene: TRBV12-2
j_gene: TRBJ2-2
abundance: few
d_gene: NA
len: 15
CDR3aa: CASRLGVTGHGELFF
CDR3nt: TGTGCAAGTCGCTTAGGAGTGACGGGCCACGGGGAGCTGTTTTTT

v_gene: TRBV5-1
j_gene: TRBJ2-7
abundance: many
d_gene: TRBD1
len: 14
CDR3aa: CASRRQGSSYEQYF
CDR3nt: TGCGCCAGCAGGAGACAGGGGAGCTCCTACGAGCAGTACTTC

v_gene: TRBV5-1
j_gene: TRBJ1-2
abundance: NA
d_gene: TRBD1
len: 17
CDR3aa: CASSLAMDRTANYGYTF
CDR3nt: TGCGCCAGCAGCTTGGCCATGGACAGGACAGCTAACTATGGCTACACCTTC

v_gene: TRBV6-6
j_gene: TRBJ1-2
abundance: few
d_gene: TRBD1
len: 16
CDR3aa: CASSSPDRGANYGYTF
CDR3nt: TGTGCCAGCAGTTCCCCCGACAGGGGAGCTAACTATGGCTACACCTTC

v_gene: TRBV29-1
j_gene: TRBJ2-7
abundance: many
d_gene: NA
len: 14
CDR3aa: CSVDLGAATYEQYF
CDR3nt: TGCAGCGTTGACCTTGGAGCCGCGACCTACGAGCAGTACTTC

v_gene: TRBV6-2/TRBV6-3
j_gene: TRBJ1-5
abundance: many
d_gene: NA
len: 16
CDR3aa: CASSYSSAEINQPQHF
CDR3nt: TGTGCCAGCAGTTACTCAAGTGCCGAGATAAATCAGCCCCAGCATTTT

v_gene: TRBV7-6
j_gene: TRBJ2-7
abundance: many
d_gene: NA
len: 14
CDR3aa: CASSLSASPGQQYF
CDR3nt: TGTGCCAGCAGCTTATCCGCCAGCCCAGGCCAGCAGTACTTC

v_gene: TRBV6-2/TRBV6-3
j_gene: TRBJ2-7
abundance: many
d_gene: TRBD1
len: 15
CDR3aa: CASRDDIGTGGEQYF
CDR3nt: TGTGCCAGCAGAGACGACATCGGGACAGGGGGGGAGCAGTACTTC

v_gene: TRBV6-4
j_gene: TRBJ2-6
abundance: many
d_gene: NA
len: 17
CDR3aa: CASSDSPGTSGANVLTF
CDR3nt: TGTGCCAGCAGTGACTCCCCGGGGACCTCTGGGGCCAACGTCCTGACTTTC